The TCR beta chain described here comes from a study of T cell changes during pregnancy in multiple sclerosis. V trimming: 1 base; J trimming: 4 bases; junction bases outside the gene matches: 5. The CDR3 has 16 residues. In germline, CDR1 is KGHSH, CDR2 LQKENI. Sequencing was performed with immunoSEQ multiplex PCR; in TCRdb, only in-frame clones are kept and a portion is missing. The data show about 110,000 clones, with roughly nine tenths seen just once and approximately 1.5% held by the top ten. This receptor was obtained from a female donor with multiple sclerosis, enrolled in a pregnancy study. The sample was peripheral blood, taken before pregnancy. The chain uses TRBV18 and TRBJ2-5, with 11 bases identical to TRBD2. In nucleotides, the CDR3 is TGTGCCAGCTCACCACGGCTAGCGGGAGGCGGAGAGACCCAGTACTTC. Translation: CASSPRLAGGGETQYF.